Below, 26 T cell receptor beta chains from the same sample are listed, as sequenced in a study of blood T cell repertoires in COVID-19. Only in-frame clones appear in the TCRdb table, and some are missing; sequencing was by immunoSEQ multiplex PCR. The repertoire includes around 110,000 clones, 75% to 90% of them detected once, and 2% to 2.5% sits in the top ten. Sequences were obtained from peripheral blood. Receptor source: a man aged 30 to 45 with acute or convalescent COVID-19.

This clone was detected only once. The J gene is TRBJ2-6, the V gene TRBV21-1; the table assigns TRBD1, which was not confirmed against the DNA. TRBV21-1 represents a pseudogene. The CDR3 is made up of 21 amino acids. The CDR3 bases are TGTGCCAGCAGAAGCAAAGAGGGGGATACTGCAGCACCCTCTGGGGCCAACGTCCTGACTTTC. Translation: CASRSKEGDTAAPSGANVLTF.

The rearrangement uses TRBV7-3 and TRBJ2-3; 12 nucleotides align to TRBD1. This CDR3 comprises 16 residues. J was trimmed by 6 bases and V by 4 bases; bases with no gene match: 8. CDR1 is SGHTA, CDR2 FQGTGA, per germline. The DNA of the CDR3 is TGTGCCAGCAGCTCCGGGACAGGGGGCTCTCGGGATACGCAGTATTTT. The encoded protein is CASSSGTGGSRDTQYF.

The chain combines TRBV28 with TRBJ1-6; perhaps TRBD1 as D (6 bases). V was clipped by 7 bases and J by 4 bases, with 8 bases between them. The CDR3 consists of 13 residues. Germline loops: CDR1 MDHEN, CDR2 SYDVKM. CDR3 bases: TGTGCCAGCAACGACAGGTATAATTCACCCCTCCACTTT. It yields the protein CASNDRYNSPLHF. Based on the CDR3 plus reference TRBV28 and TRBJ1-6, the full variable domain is DVKVTQSSRYLVKRTGEKVFLECVQDMDHENMFWYRQDPGLGLRLIYFSYDVKMKEKGDIPEGYSVSREKKERFSLILESASTNQTSMYLCASNDRYNSPLHFGNGTRLTVT.

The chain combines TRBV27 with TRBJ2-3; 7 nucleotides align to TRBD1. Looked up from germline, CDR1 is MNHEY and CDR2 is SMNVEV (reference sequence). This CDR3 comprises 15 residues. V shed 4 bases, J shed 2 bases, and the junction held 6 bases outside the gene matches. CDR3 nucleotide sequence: TGTGCCAGCAGTTCCAAGGGGGCGGTCACAGATACGCAGTATTTT. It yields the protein CASSSKGAVTDTQYF.

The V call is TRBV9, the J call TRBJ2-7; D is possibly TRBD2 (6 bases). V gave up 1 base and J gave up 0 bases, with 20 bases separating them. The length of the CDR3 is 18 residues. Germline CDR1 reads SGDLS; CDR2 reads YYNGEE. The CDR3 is CASSVSPGSPRGSYEQYF. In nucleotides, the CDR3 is TGTGCCAGCAGCGTATCCCCTGGCAGCCCGCGGGGCTCCTACGAGCAGTACTTC.

The chain's CDR3 is CATSRQSNQPQHF. The CDR3 DNA reads as TGTGCCACCAGCAGACAGAGCAATCAGCCCCAGCATTTT. The gene calls are TRBV15 and TRBJ1-5, with D uncertain. CDR1 and CDR2 from the germline V gene are LNHNV and YYDKDF (reference sequence). V was shortened by 2 bases and J by 1 base, with 3 bases between the two germline ends. CDR3 length: 13 amino acids.

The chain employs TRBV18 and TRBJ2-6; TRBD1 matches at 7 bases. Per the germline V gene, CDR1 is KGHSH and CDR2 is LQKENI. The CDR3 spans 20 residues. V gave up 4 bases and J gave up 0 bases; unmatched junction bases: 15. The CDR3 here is CASSLRQGPPRGSGANVLTF. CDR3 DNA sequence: TGTGCCAGCTCACTCCGACAGGGACCCCCTCGAGGCTCTGGGGCCAACGTCCTGACTTTC.

The CDR3 region is CASSVDGGGAWTEAFF. CDR3 coding DNA: TGTGCCAGCAGCGTAGATGGAGGGGGCGCCTGGACTGAAGCTTTCTTT. The chain joins TRBV9 to TRBJ1-1, with 7 bases that match TRBD1. Germline CDR1 and CDR2: SGDLS and YYNGEE. V shed 0 bases, J shed 5 bases, and the junction held 10 bases outside the gene matches. This CDR3 has 16 residues.

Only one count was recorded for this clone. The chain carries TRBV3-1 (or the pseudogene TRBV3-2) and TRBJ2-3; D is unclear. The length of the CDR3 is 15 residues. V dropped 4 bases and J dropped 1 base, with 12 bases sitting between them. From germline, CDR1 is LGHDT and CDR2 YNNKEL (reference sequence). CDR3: CASSLGLRGTDTQYF. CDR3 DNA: TGTGCCAGCAGCCTTGGATTACGGGGCACAGATACGCAGTATTTT.

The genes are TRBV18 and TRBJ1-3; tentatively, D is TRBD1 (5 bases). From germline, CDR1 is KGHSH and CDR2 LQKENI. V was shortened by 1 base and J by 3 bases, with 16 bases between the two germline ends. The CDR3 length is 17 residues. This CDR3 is CASSPQRTEGLGNTIYF. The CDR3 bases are TGTGCCAGCTCACCACAACGGACGGAGGGGCTTGGAAACACCATATATTTT.

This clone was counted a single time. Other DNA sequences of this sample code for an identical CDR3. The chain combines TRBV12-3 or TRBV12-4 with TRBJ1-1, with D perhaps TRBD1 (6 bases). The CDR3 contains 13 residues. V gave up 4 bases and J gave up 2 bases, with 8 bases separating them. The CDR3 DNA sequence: TGTGCCAGCAGTTGGACAGCCAACACTGAAGCTTTCTTT. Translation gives CASSWTANTEAFF.

CDR3 amino acids: CASSSKQVPGELFF. The CDR3 region has the DNA TGTGCCAGCAGCTCGAAACAGGTCCCCGGGGAGCTGTTTTTT. This chain joins TRBV7-3 and TRBJ2-2; D might be TRBD1 (5 bases). This CDR3 has 14 amino acids. With 4 bases removed from V and 6 bases from J, the gap between germline ends came to 12 bases. Germline V gene data show CDR1 as SGHTA and CDR2 as FQGTGA.

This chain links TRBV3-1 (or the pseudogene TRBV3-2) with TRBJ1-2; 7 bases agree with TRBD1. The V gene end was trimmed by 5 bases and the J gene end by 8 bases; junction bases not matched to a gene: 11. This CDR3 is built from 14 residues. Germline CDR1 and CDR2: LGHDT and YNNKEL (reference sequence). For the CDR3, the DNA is TGTGCCAGCAGCAACTCCGGACAGGCTGGCGGCTACACCTTC. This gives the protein CASSNSGQAGGYTF.

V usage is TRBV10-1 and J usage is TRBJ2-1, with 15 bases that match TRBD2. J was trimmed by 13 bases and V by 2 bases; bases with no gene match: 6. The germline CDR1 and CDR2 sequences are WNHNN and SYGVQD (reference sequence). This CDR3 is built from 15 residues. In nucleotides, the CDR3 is TGCGCCAGCAGTGAGGGGACTAGCGGGAGGTCGAGTCAGTTCTTC. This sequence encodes CASSEGTSGRSSQFF.

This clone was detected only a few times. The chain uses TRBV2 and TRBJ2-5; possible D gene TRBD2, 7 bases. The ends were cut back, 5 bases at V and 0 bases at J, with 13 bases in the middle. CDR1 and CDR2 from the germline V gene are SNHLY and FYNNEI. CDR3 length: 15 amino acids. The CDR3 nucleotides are TGTGCCAGCAGTACTAGGGGGGGGTACCAAGAGACCCAGTACTTC. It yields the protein CASSTRGGYQETQYF. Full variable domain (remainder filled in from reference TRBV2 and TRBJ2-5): EPEVTQTPSHQVTQMGQEVILRCVPISNHLYFYWYRQILGQKVEFLVSFYNNEISEKSEIFDDQFSVERPDGSNFTLKIRSTKLEDSAMYFCASSTRGGYQETQYFGPGTRLLVL.

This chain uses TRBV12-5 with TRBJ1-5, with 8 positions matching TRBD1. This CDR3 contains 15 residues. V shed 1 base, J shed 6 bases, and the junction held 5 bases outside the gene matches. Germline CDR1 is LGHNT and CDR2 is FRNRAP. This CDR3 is CASGLATGGIQPQHF. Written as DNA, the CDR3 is TGTGCTAGTGGTTTGGCTACAGGGGGGATTCAGCCCCAGCATTTT. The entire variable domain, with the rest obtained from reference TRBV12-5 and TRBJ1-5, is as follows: DARVTQTPRHKVTEMGQEVTMRCQPILGHNTVFWYRQTMMQGLELLAYFRNRAPLDDSGMPKDRFSAEMPDATLATLKIQPSEPRDSAVYFCASGLATGGIQPQHFGDGTRLSIL.

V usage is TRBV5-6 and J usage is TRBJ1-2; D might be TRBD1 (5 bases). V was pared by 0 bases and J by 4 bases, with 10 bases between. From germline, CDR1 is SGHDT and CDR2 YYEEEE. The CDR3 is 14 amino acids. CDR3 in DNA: TGTGCCAGCAGCTTGGCAGGGTTGAGCTATGGCTACACCTTC. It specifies CASSLAGLSYGYTF.

CDR3 residues: CASSPGQGAITQYF. In nucleotides, the CDR3 is TGCGCCAGCAGCCCCGGACAGGGGGCTATTACGCAGTATTTT. The chain is built from TRBV5-1 and TRBJ2-3, with 11 bases fitting TRBD1. The CDR3 length is 14 residues. Per the germline V gene, CDR1 is SGHRS and CDR2 is YFSETQ. J lost 8 bases, V lost 4 bases, and 6 bases had no gene match.

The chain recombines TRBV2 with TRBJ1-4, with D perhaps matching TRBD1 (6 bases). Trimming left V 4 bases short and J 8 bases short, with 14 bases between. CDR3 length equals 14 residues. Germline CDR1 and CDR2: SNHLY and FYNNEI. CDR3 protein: CASSGYRAWEKLFF. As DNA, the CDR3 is TGTGCCAGCAGTGGCTACAGGGCCTGGGAAAAACTGTTTTTT.

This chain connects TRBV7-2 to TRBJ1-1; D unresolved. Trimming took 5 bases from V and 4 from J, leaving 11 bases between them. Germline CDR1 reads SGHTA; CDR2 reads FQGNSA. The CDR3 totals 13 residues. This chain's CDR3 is CASSGSRGTEAFF. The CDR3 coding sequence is TGTGCCAGCAGCGGTTCTCGGGGCACTGAAGCTTTCTTT.

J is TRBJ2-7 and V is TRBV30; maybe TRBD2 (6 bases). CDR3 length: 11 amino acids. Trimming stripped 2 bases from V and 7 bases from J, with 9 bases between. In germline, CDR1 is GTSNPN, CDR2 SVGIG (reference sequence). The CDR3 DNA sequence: TGTGCCTGGAGTTCTGGGGGGGAGCAGTACTTC. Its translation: CAWSSGGEQYF.

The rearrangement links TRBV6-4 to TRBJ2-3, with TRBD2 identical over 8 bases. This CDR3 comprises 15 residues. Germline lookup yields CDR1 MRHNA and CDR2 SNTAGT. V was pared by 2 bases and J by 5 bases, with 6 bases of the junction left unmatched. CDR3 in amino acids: CASSDRPSGLDTQYF. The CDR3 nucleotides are TGTGCCAGCAGTGACCGTCCTAGCGGGTTAGATACGCAGTATTTT.

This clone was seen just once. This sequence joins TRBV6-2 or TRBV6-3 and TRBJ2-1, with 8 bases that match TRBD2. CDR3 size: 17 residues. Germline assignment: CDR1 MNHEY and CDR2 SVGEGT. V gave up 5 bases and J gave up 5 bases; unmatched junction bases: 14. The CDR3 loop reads CASSPWIGAGADNEQFF. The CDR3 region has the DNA TGTGCCAGCAGTCCCTGGATTGGAGCGGGGGCCGACAATGAGCAGTTCTTC.

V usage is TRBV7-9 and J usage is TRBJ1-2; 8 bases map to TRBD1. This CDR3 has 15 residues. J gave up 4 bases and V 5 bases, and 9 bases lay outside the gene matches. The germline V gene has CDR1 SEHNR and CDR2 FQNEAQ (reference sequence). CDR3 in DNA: TGTGCCAGCAGCCCAACTGCGGACAGGGTCTATGGCTACACCTTC. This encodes CASSPTADRVYGYTF.

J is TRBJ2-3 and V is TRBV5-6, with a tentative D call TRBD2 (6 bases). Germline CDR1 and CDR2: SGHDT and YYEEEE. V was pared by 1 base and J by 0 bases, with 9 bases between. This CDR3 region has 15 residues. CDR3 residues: CASSLYGTSTDTQYF. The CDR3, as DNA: TGTGCCAGCAGCTTGTATGGGACTAGCACAGATACGCAGTATTTT.

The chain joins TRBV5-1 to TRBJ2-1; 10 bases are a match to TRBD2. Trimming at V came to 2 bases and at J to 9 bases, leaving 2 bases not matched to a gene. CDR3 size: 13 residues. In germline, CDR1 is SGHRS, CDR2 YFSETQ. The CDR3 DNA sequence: TGCGCCAGCAGCTTTACTAGCGGGGTTGAGCAGTTCTTC. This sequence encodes CASSFTSGVEQFF.